Described below is a single TCR beta chain sequence and its context. Its antigen is unidentified. This entry is derived from a study of blood T cells in healthy people across ages. Findings and limits, study-wide: Both naive CD4+ cell counts and diversity were greater in long-lived donors than in aged donors.

Each donor gave roughly 10 milliliters of peripheral blood. Primers used in a second PCR of about 6 to 11 cycles were a sample-barcoded 5' primer and a J-beta primer mix. TCRdb itself ran the 5' RACE reads through MiXCR, one entry per CDR3 protein. The data hold fewer than 2,000,000 distinct CDR3 sequences, with roughly a third observed a single time. This clonotype was sampled from a woman between 25 and 40 years old in good health. Sequenced input: blood.

The CDR3 region has the DNA TGCGCCAGCAGCCCAGAGGGACAGCTCTATGGCTACACCTTC. This sequence encodes CASSPEGQLYGYTF. The J gene is TRBJ1-2, the V gene TRBV4-1, with TRBD1 identical over 7 bases. The germline CDR1 and CDR2 sequences are MGHRA and YSYEKL. Trimming cost V 4 bases and J 4 bases; bases outside gene matches: 6. The CDR3 has 14 residues.